These 28 T cell receptor beta chains were sequenced from one sample in a study of control samples from healthy donors and cancer patients. Generated by immunoSEQ multiplex PCR, the TCRdb table keeps only in-frame clones and is missing some. The data contain about 170,000 clones, roughly 90% of them seen just once; the ten biggest clones take up around 11%. Sequencing was performed on blood. The receptors stem from a man aged 25-40 years in good health.

The chain links TRBV6-2 or TRBV6-3 to TRBJ1-4; D is ambiguous. Germline V gives CDR1 MNHEY, CDR2 SVGEGT. The CDR3 has 14 residues. V gave up 5 bases and J gave up 8 bases, with 15 bases separating them. The CDR3, as DNA: TGTGCCAGCAGTCTGCCGTGGGTTTCGGAAAAACTGTTTTTT. It is translated as CASSLPWVSEKLFF.

The chain combines TRBV29-1 with TRBJ1-3, with D hard to call. Germline V lookup: CDR1 SQVTM, CDR2 ANQGSEA. This CDR3 region has 12 residues. V lost 8 bases to trimming and J lost 4 bases, with 12 bases between them. DNA for the CDR3: TGCAGCTCAAGGTCTACCGGAAACACCATATATTTT. Amino acids: CSSRSTGNTIYF.

The rearrangement joins TRBV18 to TRBJ1-1; 7 bases are shared with TRBD1. V lost 3 bases and J lost 1; bases outside the gene matches: 5. The CDR3 is 15 amino acids. Germline V gene sequence: CDR1 KGHSH, CDR2 LQKENI. As DNA, the CDR3 is TGTGCCAGCTCACCCAGGAGGGGGCAGAACACTGAAGCTTTCTTT. This encodes CASSPRRGQNTEAFF.

V usage is TRBV4-1 and J usage is TRBJ2-7, with a tentative D call TRBD2 (6 bases). Trimming pared 4 bases from V and 3 bases from J, leaving 13 bases between. The V gene's germline CDR1 is MGHRA and CDR2 YSYEKL. The CDR3 is 14 amino acids. DNA of the CDR3: TGCGCCAGCAGCCCGCGGGAAACAGTCTACGAGCAGTACTTC. The encoded protein is CASSPRETVYEQYF.

This sequence joins TRBV6-2 or TRBV6-3 and TRBJ2-1, with D possibly being TRBD1 or TRBD2 (5 bases each). Per the germline V gene, CDR1 is MNHEY and CDR2 is SVGEGT. CDR3 length: 17 amino acids. The V and J ends lost 0 bases and 6 bases respectively, with 18 bases between them. This chain's CDR3 is CASSYSYVGTRFNEQFF. CDR3 nucleotide sequence: TGTGCCAGCAGTTACTCGTATGTCGGGACCAGGTTCAATGAGCAGTTCTTC.

The chain is built from TRBV28 and TRBJ2-3, with no clear D. Germline-derived CDR1 and CDR2 are MDHEN and SYDVKM. The ends were cut back, 8 bases at V and 3 bases at J, with 9 bases in the middle. The CDR3 is 12 residues long. In DNA form, the CDR3 reads TGTGCCAGCGGTACGGGTACAGATACGCAGTATTTT. Residues: CASGTGTDTQYF.

The chain joins TRBV19 to TRBJ2-2; D might be TRBD1 (6 bases). This CDR3 comprises 14 residues. The V and J ends lost 10 bases and 2 bases respectively, with 14 bases between them. CDR1 LNHDA and CDR2 SQIVND come from the germline V gene (reference sequence). The CDR3 DNA sequence: TGTGCCACCCTTAGACAGGAAAACACCGGGGAGCTGTTTTTT. Amino acids: CATLRQENTGELFF.

This clone was seen a single time. The V and J genes are TRBV5-8 and TRBJ2-3, with a weak D call TRBD1 (6 bases). This CDR3 has 14 amino acids. Deletions cut 3 bases from V and 2 bases from J, with 10 bases between. Germline-derived CDR1 and CDR2 are SGHTS and YDEGEE. The CDR3 here is CASSWDIYTDTQYF. In DNA, the CDR3 is TGTGCCAGCAGCTGGGACATCTACACAGATACGCAGTATTTT.

V is TRBV18 and J is TRBJ2-1, with D possibly matching TRBD2 (6 bases). Germline V gene lookup returns CDR1 KGHSH and CDR2 LQKENI. The CDR3 loop spans 12 amino acids. The V end was cut by 3 bases, the J end by 10 bases, with 10 bases between. As DNA, the CDR3 is TGTGCCAGCTCACCGGGGGGAGGCGAGCAGTTCTTC. Amino acids: CASSPGGGEQFF.

The chain is built from TRBV3-1 (or the pseudogene TRBV3-2) and TRBJ2-1, with D uncertain. The V end was cut by 0 bases, the J end by 7 bases, with 13 bases between. Per the germline V gene, CDR1 is LGHDT and CDR2 is YNNKEL (reference sequence). The length of the CDR3 is 15 residues. CDR3 region: CASSQDLGNGNEQFF. The CDR3 DNA sequence: TGTGCCAGCAGCCAAGATTTGGGGAATGGGAATGAGCAGTTCTTC.

The CDR3 coding sequence is TGTGCCAGCAGTTACTTCGATAACCAGTTCTTC. Amino acid sequence: CASSYFDNQFF. The chain has TRBV6-6 and TRBJ2-1; the D is unclear. Germline values: CDR1 MNHNY, CDR2 SVGAGI (reference sequence). V lost 1 base and J 13 bases, leaving 8 bases between the germline ends. CDR3 size: 11 residues.

This chain joins TRBV19 and TRBJ1-2; possible D gene TRBD1, 5 bases. The V and J ends lost 5 bases and 7 bases respectively, with 14 bases between them. Germline V gene sequence: CDR1 LNHDA, CDR2 SQIVND (reference sequence). The CDR3 totals 13 residues. The DNA of the CDR3 is TGTGCCAGTAGTGGGGCAATACTCCGTGGCTACACCTTC. Translated, it gives CASSGAILRGYTF.

The CDR3 nucleotides read TGTGCCAGCAGTTACGCTAGCGGGGCGGGGGATACGCAGTATTTT. It encodes CASSYASGAGDTQYF. The rearrangement links TRBV6-5 to TRBJ2-3; 9 nucleotides align to TRBD2. The CDR3 length is 15 residues. V dropped 2 bases and J dropped 6; count of bases not matched to a gene: 6. Germline V gene data show CDR1 as MNHEY and CDR2 as SVGAGI.

The chain combines TRBV24-1 with TRBJ1-1; 8 bases fit TRBD1. The CDR3 loop spans 15 amino acids. The V gene end was trimmed by 4 bases and the J gene end by 3 bases; junction bases not matched to a gene: 6. Germline lookup yields CDR1 KGHDR and CDR2 SFDVKD. CDR3 sequence reads: CATSEPGGRHTEAFF. Here the CDR3 DNA reads TGTGCCACCAGTGAGCCAGGGGGCCGGCACACTGAAGCTTTCTTT.

This clone was counted a single time. The chain has TRBV9 and TRBJ2-2, with D perhaps being TRBD1 or TRBD2 (5 bases each). Per the germline V gene, CDR1 is SGDLS and CDR2 is YYNGEE. The CDR3 is 17 residues long. V lost 1 base to trimming and J lost 3 bases, with 16 bases between them. The CDR3 loop is CASSVFKGPGYTGELFF. The DNA of the CDR3 is TGTGCCAGCAGCGTATTCAAGGGGCCGGGGTACACCGGGGAGCTGTTTTTT. The full variable domain, completed using reference TRBV9 and TRBJ2-2, is DSGVTQTPKHLITATGQRVTLRCSPRSGDLSVYWYQQSLDQGLQFLIQYYNGEERAKGNILERFSAQQFPDLHSELNLSSLELGDSALYFCASSVFKGPGYTGELFFGEGSRLTVL.

J is TRBJ2-1 and V is TRBV7-3, with 7 bases lining up with TRBD2. CDR1 is SGHTA, CDR2 FQGTGA, per germline. The V and J ends lost 1 base and 8 bases, in that order; junction bases with no gene match: 11. The CDR3 covers 16 residues. The CDR3 DNA is TGTGCCAGCAGCTTAAATAGGAGGGAGGGCCCCGATGAGCAGTTCTTC. Translated: CASSLNRREGPDEQFF.

This rearrangement joins TRBV27 to TRBJ1-2, with D possibly TRBD1 on 5 matching bases. The ends were cut back, 8 bases at V and 6 bases at J, with 22 bases in the middle. This CDR3 contains 15 residues. From germline, CDR1 is MNHEY and CDR2 SMNVEV (reference sequence). The CDR3 DNA is TGTGCCAGCCAGATTCGATCAGGGAATCCTGATGGCTACACCTTC. Amino acids: CASQIRSGNPDGYTF.

The count of this clone is one. The chain is built from TRBV3-1 (or the pseudogene TRBV3-2) and TRBJ2-7; TRBD2 matches 8 bases. From germline, CDR1 is LGHDT and CDR2 YNNKEL (reference sequence). The V and J ends lost 4 bases and 0 bases, in that order; junction bases with no gene match: 11. CDR3 length: 17 residues. The CDR3 DNA is TGTGCCAGCAGCCCCCCGGGGGGGGATCTAGTCTCCTACGAGCAGTACTTC. This sequence encodes CASSPPGGDLVSYEQYF.

This clone has only one observation. V and J are TRBV4-2 and TRBJ1-3; no clear D. In germline, CDR1 is LGHNA, CDR2 YNFKEQ. V was clipped by 8 bases and J by 0 bases, with 26 bases between them. CDR3 length equals 19 residues. CDR3 sequence: CASRALGQEPGLSGNTIYF. The DNA for the CDR3 is TGTGCCAGCCGCGCATTAGGGCAGGAACCCGGACTCTCTGGAAACACCATATATTTT.

Only one count was recorded for this clone. The chain joins TRBV7-8 to TRBJ1-5; 7 nucleotides match TRBD1. Germline V CDR1 and CDR2: SGHVS, FQNEAQ. V trimming: 3 bases; J trimming: 0 bases; junction bases outside the gene matches: 11. The CDR3 covers 18 residues. This CDR3 is CASSFRGGPFYSNQPQHF. The CDR3 coding sequence is TGTGCCAGCAGCTTTCGAGGGGGCCCTTTTTATAGCAATCAGCCCCAGCATTTT. Filled out from reference TRBV7-8 and TRBJ1-5, the complete variable domain reads GAGVSQSPRYKVAKRGQDVALRCDPISGHVSLFWYQQALGQGPEFLTYFQNEAQLDKSGLPSDRFFAERPEGSVSTLKIQRTQQEDSAVYLCASSFRGGPFYSNQPQHFGDGTRLSIL.

The chain links TRBV18 to TRBJ2-7; perhaps TRBD1 as D (5 bases). The CDR3 has 13 amino acids. The germline V gene encodes CDR1 KGHSH and CDR2 LQKENI. V lost 3 bases, J lost 2 bases, and 8 bases lay in between. CDR3 sequence: CASSPSDTYEQYF. For the CDR3, the DNA is TGTGCCAGCTCACCTTCGGACACCTACGAGCAGTACTTC.

The chain recombines TRBV29-1 with TRBJ2-3, with 9 positions matching TRBD2. The ends lost 4 bases at V and 0 bases at J; junction bases unmatched: 11. The CDR3 totals 17 residues. CDR1 and CDR2 (germline): SQVTM, ANQGSEA. CDR3 sequence (DNA): TGCAGCGTTGTGGGGGCTCTAGCGGGGCCTAGCACAGATACGCAGTATTTT. Its translation is CSVVGALAGPSTDTQYF.

CDR3 sequence (DNA): TGTGCCAGCAGTTTGGCGAGGACTGAAGCTTTCTTT. Its protein product is CASSLARTEAFF. V gene TRBV28 combines with J gene TRBJ1-1; D is unresolved. Germline V CDR1 and CDR2: MDHEN, SYDVKM. The CDR3 has 12 residues. The V end lost 3 bases, the J end lost 5 bases, and 7 bases lay between the germline ends.

This clone was detected only once. The chain links TRBV4-1 to TRBJ2-3, with D possibly called TRBD1 or TRBD2 (5 bases each). Germline CDR1 reads MGHRA; CDR2 reads YSYEKL. This CDR3 region has 17 residues. Trimming cost V 2 bases and J 2 bases, with 17 bases left between them. CDR3 protein: CASSQRAAGGYTDTQYF. The CDR3 DNA reads TGCGCCAGCAGCCAACGTGCGGCTGGGGGTTACACAGATACGCAGTATTTT.

The V call is TRBV7-2, the J call TRBJ2-2, with D tentatively TRBD1 (5 bases). Germline CDR1 reads SGHTA; CDR2 reads FQGNSA. V lost 3 bases, J lost 4 bases, and 12 bases lay in between. This CDR3 is 15 amino acids long. CDR3 coding DNA: TGTGCCAGCAGCTTGGCCAGGGTCGGCACCGGGGAGCTGTTTTTT. Residues: CASSLARVGTGELFF.

V is TRBV27 and J is TRBJ2-7; 15 nucleotides align to TRBD2. There are 15 residues in the CDR3. Germline assignment: CDR1 MNHEY and CDR2 SMNVEV (reference sequence). With V trimmed by 5 bases and J by 7 bases, 6 bases remained unmatched. CDR3 sequence: CASSNWTSGRVEQYF. In DNA, the CDR3 is TGTGCCAGCAGTAATTGGACTAGCGGGAGGGTGGAGCAGTACTTC.

The V gene is TRBV2, the J gene TRBJ1-5; tentatively, D is TRBD1 (5 bases). The CDR3 runs 14 residues. V was pared by 5 bases and J by 7 bases, with 15 bases between. Germline V lookup: CDR1 SNHLY, CDR2 FYNNEI. CDR3 coding DNA: TGTGCCAGCAGTCTCGACGGGGGAGGACAGCCCCAGCATTTT. Translating gives CASSLDGGGQPQHF.

The rearrangement uses TRBV6-5 and TRBJ1-5; no reliable D call. Trimming took 0 bases from V and 3 from J, leaving 6 bases between them. The CDR3 is 14 amino acids. Germline V gene data show CDR1 as MNHEY and CDR2 as SVGAGI. The CDR3 DNA sequence: TGTGCCAGCAGTTACTCGGAGGTCAATCAGCCCCAGCATTTT. Translating gives CASSYSEVNQPQHF.